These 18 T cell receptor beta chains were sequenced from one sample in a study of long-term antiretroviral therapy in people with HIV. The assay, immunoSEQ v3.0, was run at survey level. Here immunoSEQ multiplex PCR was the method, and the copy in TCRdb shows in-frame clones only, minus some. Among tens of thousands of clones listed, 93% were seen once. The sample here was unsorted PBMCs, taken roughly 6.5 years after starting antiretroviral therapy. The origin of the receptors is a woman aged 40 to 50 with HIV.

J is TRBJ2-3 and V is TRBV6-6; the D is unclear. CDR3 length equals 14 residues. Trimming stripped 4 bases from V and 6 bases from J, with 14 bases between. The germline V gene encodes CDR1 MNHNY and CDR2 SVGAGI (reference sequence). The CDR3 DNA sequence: TGTGCCAGCAGTTCCCGGACCCCTTCTGATACGCAGTATTTT. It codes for CASSSRTPSDTQYF.

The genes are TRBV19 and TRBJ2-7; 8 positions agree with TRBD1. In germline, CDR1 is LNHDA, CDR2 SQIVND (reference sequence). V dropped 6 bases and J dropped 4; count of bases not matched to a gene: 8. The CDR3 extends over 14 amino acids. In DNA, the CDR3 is TGTGCCAGTAGCACCACAGGGGGTGGATACGAGCAGTACTTC. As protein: CASSTTGGGYEQYF.

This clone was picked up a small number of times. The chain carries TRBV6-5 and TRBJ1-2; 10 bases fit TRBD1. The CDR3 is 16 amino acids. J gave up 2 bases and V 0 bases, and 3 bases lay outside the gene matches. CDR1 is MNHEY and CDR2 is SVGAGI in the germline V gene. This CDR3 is CASSYSRTGGNYGYTF. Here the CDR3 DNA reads TGTGCCAGCAGTTACTCGCGGACAGGGGGGAACTATGGCTACACCTTC.

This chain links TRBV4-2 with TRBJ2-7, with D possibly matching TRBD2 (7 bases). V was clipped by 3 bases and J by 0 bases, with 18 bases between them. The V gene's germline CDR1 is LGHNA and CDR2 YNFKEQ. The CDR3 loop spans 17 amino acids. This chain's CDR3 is CASSQSTGGPSSYEQYF. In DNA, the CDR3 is TGTGCCAGCAGCCAGTCTACGGGGGGCCCGAGCTCCTACGAGCAGTACTTC.

CDR3 sequence: CAISSTSGGPEQETQYF. DNA for the CDR3: TGTGCCATCAGTTCGACTAGCGGGGGGCCGGAACAAGAGACCCAGTACTTC. J is TRBJ2-5 and V is TRBV10-3; the match to TRBD2 covers 13 bases. The germline V gene has CDR1 ENHRY and CDR2 SYGVKD. This CDR3 is 17 amino acids long. V dropped 5 bases and J dropped 2; count of bases not matched to a gene: 8.

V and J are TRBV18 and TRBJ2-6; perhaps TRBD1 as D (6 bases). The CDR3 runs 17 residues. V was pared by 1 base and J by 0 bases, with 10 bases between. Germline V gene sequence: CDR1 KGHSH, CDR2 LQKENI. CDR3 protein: CASSPQGVSSGANVLTF. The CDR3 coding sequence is TGTGCCAGCTCACCACAGGGGGTAAGCTCTGGGGCCAACGTCCTGACTTTC.

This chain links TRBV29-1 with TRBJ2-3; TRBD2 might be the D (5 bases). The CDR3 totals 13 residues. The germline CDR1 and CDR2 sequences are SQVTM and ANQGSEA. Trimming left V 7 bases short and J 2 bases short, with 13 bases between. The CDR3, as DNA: TGCAGCGCCCCAGGACTCTTCACAGATACGCAGTATTTT. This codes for CSAPGLFTDTQYF.

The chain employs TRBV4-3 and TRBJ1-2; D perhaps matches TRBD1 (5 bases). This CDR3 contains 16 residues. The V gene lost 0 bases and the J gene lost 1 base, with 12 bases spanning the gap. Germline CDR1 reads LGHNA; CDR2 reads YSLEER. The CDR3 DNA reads TGCGCCAGCAGCCAAGATAAAACAGGAGTTAACTATGGCTACACCTTC. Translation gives CASSQDKTGVNYGYTF.

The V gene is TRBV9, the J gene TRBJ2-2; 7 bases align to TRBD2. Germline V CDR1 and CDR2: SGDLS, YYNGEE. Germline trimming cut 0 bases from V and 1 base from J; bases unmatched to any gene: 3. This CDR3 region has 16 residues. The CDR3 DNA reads TGTGCCAGCAGCGTAGGGTCTAGCGGGAACACCGGGGAGCTGTTTTTT. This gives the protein CASSVGSSGNTGELFF. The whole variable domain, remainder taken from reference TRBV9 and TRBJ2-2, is DSGVTQTPKHLITATGQRVTLRCSPRSGDLSVYWYQQSLDQGLQFLIQYYNGEERAKGNILERFSAQQFPDLHSELNLSSLELGDSALYFCASSVGSSGNTGELFFGEGSRLTVL.

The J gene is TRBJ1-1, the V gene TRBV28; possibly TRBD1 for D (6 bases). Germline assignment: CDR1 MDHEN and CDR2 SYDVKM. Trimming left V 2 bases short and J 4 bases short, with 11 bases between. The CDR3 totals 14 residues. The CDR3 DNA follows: TGTGCCAGCAGTTTAGTGCAGGGGTGCACTGAAGCTTTCTTT. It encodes CASSLVQGCTEAFF.

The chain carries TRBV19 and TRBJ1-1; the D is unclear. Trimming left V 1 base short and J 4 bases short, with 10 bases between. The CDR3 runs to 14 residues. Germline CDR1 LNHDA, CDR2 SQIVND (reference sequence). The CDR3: CASSIGTTGTEAFF. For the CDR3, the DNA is TGTGCCAGTAGTATAGGGACCACGGGCACTGAAGCTTTCTTT.

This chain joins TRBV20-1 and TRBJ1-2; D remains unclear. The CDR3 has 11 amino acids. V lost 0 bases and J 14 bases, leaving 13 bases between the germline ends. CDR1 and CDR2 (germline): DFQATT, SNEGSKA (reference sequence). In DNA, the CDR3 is TGCAGTGCTAGAGATTTACGAAGTGTTACCTTC. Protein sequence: CSARDLRSVTF.

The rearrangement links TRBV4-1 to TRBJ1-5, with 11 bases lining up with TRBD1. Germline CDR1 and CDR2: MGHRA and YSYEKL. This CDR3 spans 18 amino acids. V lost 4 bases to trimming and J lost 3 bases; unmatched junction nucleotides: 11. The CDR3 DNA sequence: TGCGCCAGCAGCCGCGGACCGGGACAGGGGGTAAACAATCAGCCCCAGCATTTT. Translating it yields CASSRGPGQGVNNQPQHF.

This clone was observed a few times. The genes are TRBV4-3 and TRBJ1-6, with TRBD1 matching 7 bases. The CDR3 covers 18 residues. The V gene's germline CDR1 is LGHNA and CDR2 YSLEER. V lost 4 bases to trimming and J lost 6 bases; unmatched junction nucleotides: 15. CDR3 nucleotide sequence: TGCGCCAGCAGCCGAAAAACTAACGAGGGGGCGCGTAATTCACCCCTCCACTTT. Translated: CASSRKTNEGARNSPLHF.

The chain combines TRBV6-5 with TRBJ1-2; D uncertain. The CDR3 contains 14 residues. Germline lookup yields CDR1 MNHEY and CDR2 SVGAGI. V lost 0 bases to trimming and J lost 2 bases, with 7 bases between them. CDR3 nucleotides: TGTGCCAGCAGTTACTCTGGGCCCAACTATGGCTACACCTTC. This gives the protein CASSYSGPNYGYTF.

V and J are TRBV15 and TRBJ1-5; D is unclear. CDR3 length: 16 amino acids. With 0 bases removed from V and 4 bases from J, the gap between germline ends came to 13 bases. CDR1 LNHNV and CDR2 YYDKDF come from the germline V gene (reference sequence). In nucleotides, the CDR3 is TGTGCCACCAGCAGAGATTCGGCAGCCGATAATCAGCCCCAGCATTTT. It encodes CATSRDSAADNQPQHF.

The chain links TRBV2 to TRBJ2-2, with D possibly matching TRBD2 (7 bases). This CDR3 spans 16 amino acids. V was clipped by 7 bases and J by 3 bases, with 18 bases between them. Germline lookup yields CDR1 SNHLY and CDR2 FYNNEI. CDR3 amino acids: CASTRGRRGHTGELFF. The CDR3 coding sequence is TGTGCCAGCACCCGAGGGAGGCGGGGGCACACCGGGGAGCTGTTTTTT.

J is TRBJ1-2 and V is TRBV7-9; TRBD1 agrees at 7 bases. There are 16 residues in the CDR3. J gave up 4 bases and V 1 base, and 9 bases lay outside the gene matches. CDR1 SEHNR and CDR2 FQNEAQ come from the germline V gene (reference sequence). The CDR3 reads CASSLGGPGQPYGYTF. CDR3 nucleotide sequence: TGTGCCAGCAGCTTAGGGGGCCCGGGACAGCCCTATGGCTACACCTTC.